Shown below are 22 T cell receptor beta chains from a single sample sequenced in a study of shared clonotypes between healthy human individuals. Repertoires were generated with immunoSEQ multiplex PCR, while TCRdb's copy carries only in-frame clones and drops some. The table includes 950,000 to 1,100,000 clones, 60% to 80% detected once. Sequenced sample: memory CD4+ T cells sorted from blood. The subset here: CD45RA-negative fraction. The receptor set was obtained from a man between 18 and 35 years old in good health.

This clone was counted a few times. This rearrangement joins TRBV10-1 to TRBJ2-2; 8 nucleotides agree with TRBD1. CDR1 is WNHNN, CDR2 SYGVQD, per germline (reference sequence). Germline trimming cut 6 bases from V and 5 bases from J; bases unmatched to any gene: 5. The CDR3 loop spans 14 amino acids. The CDR3 reads CASSPGQETGELFF. The CDR3 DNA reads as TGCGCCAGCAGCCCGGGACAGGAAACCGGGGAGCTGTTTTTT.

This chain joins TRBV14 and TRBJ2-7; D is ambiguous. This CDR3 region has 15 residues. Deletions cut 0 bases from V and 6 bases from J, with 15 bases between. The germline gives CDR1 SGHDN, CDR2 FVKESK. The CDR3 bases are TGTGCCAGCAGCCAAGATCTCCCTGGAATCGGCGAGCAGTACTTC. It codes for CASSQDLPGIGEQYF.

A remark on this clone: The junction and the germline gene differ at one end; a read error may be behind it. Other DNA sequences in the same sample also yield this CDR3. This chain joins TRBV29-1 and TRBJ1-1, with a weak D call TRBD1 (5 bases). The CDR3 has 12 amino acids. The germline CDR1 and CDR2 sequences are SQVTM and ANQGSEA. The CDR3 is CSVEDTNTEAFF. The CDR3 nucleotides read TGCAGCGTTGAGGACACGAACACCGAAGCTTTCTTT.

This chain connects TRBV5-1 to TRBJ1-4; no clear D. CDR3 length: 14 amino acids. CDR1 is SGHRS, CDR2 YFSETQ, per germline. Trimming took 5 bases from V and 8 from J, leaving 16 bases between them. The CDR3, as DNA: TGCGCCAGCAGTCCCGGGATTTCAAGGGAAAAACTGTTTTTT. This sequence encodes CASSPGISREKLFF.

The rearrangement links TRBV2 to TRBJ2-2, with D possibly matching TRBD1 (6 bases). Germline CDR1 reads SNHLY; CDR2 reads FYNNEI. Trimming pared 3 bases from V and 6 bases from J, leaving 14 bases between. The CDR3 totals 15 residues. The CDR3 here is CASSDSTGRAGELFF. In DNA, the CDR3 is TGTGCCAGCAGTGATTCCACAGGGCGGGCCGGGGAGCTGTTTTTT.

The V gene is TRBV4-3, the J gene TRBJ2-5, with D possibly being TRBD1 (6 bases). The CDR3 covers 16 residues. The germline V gene encodes CDR1 LGHNA and CDR2 YSLEER. Trimming removed 1 base from V and 5 bases from J, with 17 bases in between. The CDR3 spells CASSQGQDRTRETQYF. CDR3 sequence (DNA): TGCGCCAGCAGCCAAGGTCAGGACAGAACAAGGGAGACCCAGTACTTC.

This chain connects TRBV18 to TRBJ1-1; TRBD1 might be the D (5 bases). The CDR3 is made up of 19 amino acids. CDR1 and CDR2 (germline): KGHSH, LQKENI. Trimming stripped 3 bases from V and 0 bases from J, with 23 bases between. The CDR3 region is CASSPRSRGLEGVNTEAFF. CDR3 nucleotides: TGTGCCAGCTCACCCCGTTCGCGGGGCCTGGAGGGCGTGAACACTGAAGCTTTCTTT.

The chain links TRBV5-4 to TRBJ2-3; the match to TRBD2 covers 14 bases. Per the germline V gene, CDR1 is SGHNT and CDR2 is YYREEE (reference sequence). The CDR3 loop spans 15 amino acids. Losses at the gene ends were 4 bases for V and 4 bases for J; bases not matched to a gene: 2. CDR3 region: CASSTTSGGADTQYF. The DNA of the CDR3 is TGTGCCAGCAGCACGACTAGCGGGGGGGCAGATACGCAGTATTTT.

The chain links TRBV11-2 to TRBJ1-2, with unresolved D. This CDR3 is 14 amino acids long. Trimming took off 1 base at V and 2 bases at J, with 8 bases between the two ends. Germline V gene data show CDR1 as SGHAT and CDR2 as FQNNGV. CDR3 nucleotides: TGTGCCAGCAGCTTAGGGAGGGTGAACTATGGCTACACCTTC. It codes for CASSLGRVNYGYTF.

V usage is TRBV18 and J usage is TRBJ2-6, with D possibly matching TRBD1 (5 bases). Germline loops: CDR1 KGHSH, CDR2 LQKENI. The CDR3 is 15 amino acids. Trimming shortened V by 4 bases and J by 0 bases, and 7 bases separated the two germline ends. The CDR3 spells CASSLTDSGANVLTF. CDR3 bases: TGTGCCAGCTCACTGACAGACTCTGGGGCCAACGTCCTGACTTTC.

With regard to this clone: Other DNA sequences of this sample code for an identical CDR3. This chain links TRBV29-1 with TRBJ2-2; the D is unclear. Per the germline V gene, CDR1 is SQVTM and CDR2 is ANQGSEA. V lost 6 bases and J lost 1, with 3 bases in between. The CDR3 totals 11 residues. The CDR3 DNA follows: TGCAGCGTCGGGAACACCGGGGAGCTGTTTTTT. Amino acid sequence: CSVGNTGELFF.

The chain employs TRBV29-1 and TRBJ2-5; 9 bases line up with TRBD1. The germline V gene encodes CDR1 SQVTM and CDR2 ANQGSEA. CDR3 size: 13 residues. Trimming took 6 bases from V and 4 from J; bases not matched to a gene: 6. CDR3 loop: CSVGQGPGETQYF. The DNA of the CDR3 is TGCAGCGTCGGACAGGGGCCGGGAGAGACCCAGTACTTC.

This clone has only a few counts. The chain employs TRBV28 and TRBJ1-3; D gene ambiguous. The germline V and J ends were trimmed by 4 bases and 0 bases, with 7 bases remaining between them. The CDR3 sequence is 14 residues long. The germline V gene has CDR1 MDHEN and CDR2 SYDVKM. In DNA form, the CDR3 reads TGTGCCAGCAGTTGGACCGACTCTGGAAACACCATATATTTT. Translated, it gives CASSWTDSGNTIYF.

V is TRBV5-1 and J is TRBJ2-7, with TRBD1 as a possible D gene (5 bases). Per germline, CDR1 SGHRS and CDR2 YFSETQ. V lost 4 bases and J 2 bases, leaving 13 bases between the germline ends. CDR3 size: 14 residues. CDR3 nucleotides: TGCGCCAGCAGCCAAGGGGATTCCCCCTACGAGCAGTACTTC. Residues: CASSQGDSPYEQYF.

This chain uses TRBV5-1 with TRBJ1-1; 7 nucleotides match TRBD1. The CDR3 runs to 15 residues. Germline V gene lookup returns CDR1 SGHRS and CDR2 YFSETQ. The trim removed 4 bases at V and 3 bases at J, leaving 9 bases unmatched. CDR3 residues: CASSPLGQTHTEAFF. In DNA form, the CDR3 reads TGCGCCAGCAGCCCGTTGGGACAGACCCACACTGAAGCTTTCTTT.

The chain uses TRBV10-3 and TRBJ2-6; TRBD2 matches 9 bases. The CDR3 is 22 residues long. Germline lookup yields CDR1 ENHRY and CDR2 SYGVKD. The J segment lost 0 bases and the V segment lost 0 bases, leaving 15 bases of the junction unmatched. Here the CDR3 DNA reads TGTGCCATCAGTGAGTCGGGGGCTAGCGGGGCCCGTGCTGGCTCTGGGGCCAACGTCCTGACTTTC. Translated: CAISESGASGARAGSGANVLTF.

The rearrangement joins TRBV6-1 to TRBJ2-4, with no clear D. This CDR3 contains 14 residues. The V end was cut by 0 bases, the J end by 0 bases, with 3 bases between. Germline assignment: CDR1 MNHNS and CDR2 SASEGT. CDR3 sequence: CASSEALAKNIQYF. CDR3 sequence (DNA): TGTGCCAGCAGTGAAGCCCTAGCCAAAAACATTCAGTACTTC.

This rearrangement joins TRBV2 to TRBJ2-7, with D unresolved. The V end was cut by 3 bases, the J end by 7 bases, with 13 bases between. The germline V gene encodes CDR1 SNHLY and CDR2 FYNNEI. There are 13 residues in the CDR3. CDR3 amino acids: CASSESASWEQYF. CDR3 nucleotide sequence: TGTGCCAGCAGTGAGTCGGCCTCCTGGGAGCAGTACTTC.

This clone occurred a few times. The chain uses TRBV19 and TRBJ1-3; D is unclear. Germline CDR1 reads LNHDA; CDR2 reads SQIVND (reference sequence). The CDR3 spans 14 residues. Deletions cut 6 bases from V and 4 bases from J, with 13 bases between. The CDR3 nucleotides are TGTGCCAGTAGGACGGGAGGTACAGGAAACACCATATATTTT. This gives the protein CASRTGGTGNTIYF.

The chain couples TRBV6-1 to TRBJ1-3; 7 nucleotides match TRBD1. The CDR3 totals 14 residues. V trimming: 11 bases; J trimming: 0 bases; junction bases outside the gene matches: 7. Germline lookup yields CDR1 MNHNS and CDR2 SASEGT. DNA for the CDR3: TGTGCCTGCTCCCCAGGGGGCTCTGGAAACACCATATATTTT. Its translation is CACSPGGSGNTIYF.

The rearrangement joins TRBV6-4 to TRBJ1-1; D is uncertain. Between the trimmed V and J ends, which lost 4 bases and 6 bases, there was a span of 12 bases. Germline V gives CDR1 MRHNA, CDR2 SNTAGT. CDR3 size: 13 residues. The CDR3 DNA sequence: TGTGCCAGCAGTGTTGAGGCCAACGCTGAAGCTTTCTTT. Translation: CASSVEANAEAFF.

The V and J genes are TRBV5-5 and TRBJ2-7, with unresolved D. The germline gives CDR1 SGHKS, CDR2 YYEKEE (reference sequence). Trimming removed 2 bases at V and 6 bases at J, with 6 bases between. This CDR3 region has 11 residues. The CDR3 loop is CASSLDGEQYF. DNA for the CDR3: TGTGCCAGCAGCTTAGACGGCGAGCAGTACTTC.